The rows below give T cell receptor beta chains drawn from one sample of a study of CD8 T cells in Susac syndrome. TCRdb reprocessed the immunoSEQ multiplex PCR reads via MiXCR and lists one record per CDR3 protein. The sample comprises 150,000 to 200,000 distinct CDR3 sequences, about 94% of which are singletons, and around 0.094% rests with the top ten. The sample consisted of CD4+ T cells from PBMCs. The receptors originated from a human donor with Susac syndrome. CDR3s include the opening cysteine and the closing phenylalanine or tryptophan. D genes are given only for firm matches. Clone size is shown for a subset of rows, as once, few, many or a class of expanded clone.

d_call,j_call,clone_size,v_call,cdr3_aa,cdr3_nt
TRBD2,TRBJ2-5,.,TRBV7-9,CASSLFGTSGQETQYF,TGTGCCAGCAGCTTATTCGGGACTAGCGGACAAGAGACCCAGTACTTC
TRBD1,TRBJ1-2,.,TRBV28,CASSTTGQYQDYGYTF,TGTGCCAGCAGTACGACAGGGCAGTACCAGGACTATGGCTACACCTTC
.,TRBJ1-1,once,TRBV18,CASSPPSPNTEAFF,TGTGCCAGCTCACCACCCTCTCCGAACACTGAAGCTTTCTTT
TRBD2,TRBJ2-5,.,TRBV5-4,CASRMRGLAEGGETQYF,TGTGCCAGCAGAATGAGGGGACTAGCGGAAGGAGGCGAGACCCAGTACTTC
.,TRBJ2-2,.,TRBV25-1,CASSEQGNTGELFF,TGTGCCAGCAGTGAACAGGGAAACACCGGGGAGCTGTTTTTT
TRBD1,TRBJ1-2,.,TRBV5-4,CASSTRTGGGYGYTF,TGTGCCAGCAGCACTCGGACAGGGGGCGGCTATGGCTACACCTTC
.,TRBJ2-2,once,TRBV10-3,CAISEDWDIGELFF,TGTGCCATCAGTGAAGATTGGGATATCGGGGAGCTGTTTTTT
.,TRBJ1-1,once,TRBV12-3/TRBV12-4,CASTPLRTNTEAFF,TGTGCCAGCACCCCTTTGCGGACGAACACTGAAGCTTTCTTT
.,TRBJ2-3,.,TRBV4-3,CASSPGGLITDTQYF,TGCGCCAGCAGCCCCGGTGGACTGATCACAGATACGCAGTATTTT
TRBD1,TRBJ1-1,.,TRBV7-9,CASSYDRGLNTEAFF,TGTGCCAGCAGCTACGACAGGGGGTTGAACACTGAAGCTTTCTTT
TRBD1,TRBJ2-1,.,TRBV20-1,CSASRTRTGLYNEQFF,TGCAGTGCTAGTAGGACGCGGACAGGGCTCTACAATGAGCAGTTCTTC
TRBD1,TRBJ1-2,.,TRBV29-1,CSVGGQDYGYTF,TGCAGCGTTGGCGGACAGGACTATGGCTACACCTTC
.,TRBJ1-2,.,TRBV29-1,CSVDQGPTYGYTF,TGCAGCGTTGACCAGGGGCCTACCTATGGCTACACCTTC
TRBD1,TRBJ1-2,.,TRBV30,CAWSDGTGDGYTF,TGTGCCTGGAGTGACGGTACAGGGGATGGCTACACCTTC
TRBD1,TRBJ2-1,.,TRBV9,CASSGQGAGVDEQFF,TGTGCCAGCAGCGGACAGGGGGCCGGGGTGGATGAGCAGTTCTTC
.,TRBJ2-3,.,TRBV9,CASSVQGRTDTQYF,TGTGCCAGCAGCGTACAGGGCCGCACAGATACGCAGTATTTT
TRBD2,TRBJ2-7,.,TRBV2,CASSFELAPTYEQYF,TGTGCCAGCAGCTTCGAACTAGCGCCGACCTACGAGCAGTACTTC
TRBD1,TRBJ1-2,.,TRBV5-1,CASSPRTGGANPYGYTF,TGCGCCAGCAGCCCGAGAACAGGGGGCGCGAACCCCTATGGCTACACCTTC
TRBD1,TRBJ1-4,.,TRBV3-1,CASSWGRQGAGEKLFF,TGTGCCAGCAGCTGGGGCCGACAGGGGGCAGGTGAAAAACTGTTTTTT
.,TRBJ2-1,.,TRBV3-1,CASSQVIGGNEQFF,TGTGCCAGCAGCCAAGTAATCGGAGGCAATGAGCAGTTCTTC
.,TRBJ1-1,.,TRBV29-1,CSVQGLGGTEAFF,TGCAGCGTCCAGGGGTTGGGAGGCACTGAAGCTTTCTTT
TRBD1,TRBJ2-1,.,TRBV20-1,CSARVTQGNEQFF,TGCAGTGCTAGAGTCACACAGGGGAATGAGCAGTTCTTC
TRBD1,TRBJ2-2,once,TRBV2,CASSRQGEGTGELFF,TGTGCCAGCAGTCGACAGGGAGAGGGCACCGGGGAGCTGTTTTTT
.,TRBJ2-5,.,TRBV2,CASSEEEGETQYF,TGTGCCAGCAGTGAGGAGGAGGGGGAGACCCAGTACTTC
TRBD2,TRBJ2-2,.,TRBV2,CASRALAGAANTGELFF,TGTGCCAGCAGGGCTCTAGCGGGGGCCGCTAACACCGGGGAGCTGTTTTTT
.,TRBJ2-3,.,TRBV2,CASLGGKTDTQYF,TGTGCCAGCCTAGGAGGGAAGACAGATACGCAGTATTTT
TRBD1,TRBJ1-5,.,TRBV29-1,CSVVGQGWNQPQHF,TGCAGCGTCGTGGGACAGGGCTGGAATCAGCCCCAGCATTTT
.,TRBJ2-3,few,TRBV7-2,CASSLVRSTDTQYF,TGTGCCAGCAGCTTAGTTCGGTCCACTGATACGCAGTATTTT
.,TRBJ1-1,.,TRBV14,CASSQVMGTEAFF,TGTGCCAGCAGCCAAGTAATGGGCACTGAAGCTTTCTTT
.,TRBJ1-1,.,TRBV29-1,CSGRHPNTEAFF,TGCAGCGGACGACACCCAAACACTGAAGCTTTCTTT
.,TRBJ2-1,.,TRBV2,CASSLSGTTEQFF,TGTGCCAGCAGTTTATCCGGGACAACTGAGCAGTTCTTC
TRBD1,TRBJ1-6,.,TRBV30,CAWSVMDDRADSPLHF,TGTGCCTGGAGTGTAATGGACGACAGGGCGGATTCACCCCTCCACTTT
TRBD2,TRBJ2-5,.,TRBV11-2,CASSPAGVVSETQYF,TGTGCCAGCAGCCCAGCGGGAGTGGTTTCAGAGACCCAGTACTTC
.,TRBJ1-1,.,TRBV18,CASSPSGTTEAFF,TGTGCCAGCTCACCATCAGGGACCACTGAAGCTTTCTTT
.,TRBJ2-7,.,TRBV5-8,CASSFGTPPVDEQYF,TGTGCCAGCAGCTTTGGGACCCCACCTGTAGACGAGCAGTACTTC
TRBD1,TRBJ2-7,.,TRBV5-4,CASKDRVDSEQYF,TGTGCCAGCAAGGACAGGGTTGACTCCGAGCAGTACTTC
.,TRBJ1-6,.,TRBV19,CASSIGRVGSPLHF,TGTGCCAGTAGTATAGGAAGGGTCGGCTCACCCCTCCACTTT
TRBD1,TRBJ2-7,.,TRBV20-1,CSAHGQGFGYEQYF,TGCAGTGCCCACGGACAGGGGTTTGGGTACGAGCAGTACTTC
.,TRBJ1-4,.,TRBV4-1,CASSQFGGLANEKLFF,TGCGCCAGCAGCCAATTCGGGGGCTTAGCTAATGAAAAACTGTTTTTT
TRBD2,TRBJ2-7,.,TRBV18,CASSPGLAGLEQYF,TGTGCCAGCTCCCCTGGACTAGCGGGACTGGAGCAGTACTTC
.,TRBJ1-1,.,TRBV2,CASSNYGGNTEAFF,TGTGCCAGCAGCAACTACGGGGGGAACACTGAAGCTTTCTTT
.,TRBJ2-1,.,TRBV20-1,CSAALSSYNEQFF,TGCAGTGCTGCTCTCAGCTCCTACAATGAGCAGTTCTTC
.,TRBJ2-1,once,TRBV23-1,CASSPLPGECEQFF,TGCGCCAGCAGTCCCCTACCAGGGGAATGTGAGCAGTTCTTC
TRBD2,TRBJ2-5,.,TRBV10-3,CAISGTSEETQYF,TGTGCCATCAGCGGGACTAGCGAAGAGACCCAGTACTTC
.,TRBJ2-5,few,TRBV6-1,CASSPRDSSARGNQYF,TGTGCCAGCAGTCCGAGGGACTCCTCTGCACGGGGGAACCAGTACTTC
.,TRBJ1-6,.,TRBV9,CASSRAANSPLHF,TGTGCCAGCAGCAGGGCAGCCAATTCACCCCTCCACTTT
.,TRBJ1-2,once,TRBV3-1,CASSQGRSDGYGYTF,TGTGCCAGCAGCCAAGGGCGGTCAGATGGCTATGGCTACACCTTC
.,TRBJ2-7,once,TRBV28,CASSAPGVAYEQYF,TGTGCCAGCAGTGCTCCTGGGGTAGCCTACGAGCAGTACTTC
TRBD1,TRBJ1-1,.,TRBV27,CASSDRALRNTEAFF,TGTGCCAGCAGTGACAGGGCTTTGAGGAACACTGAAGCTTTCTTT
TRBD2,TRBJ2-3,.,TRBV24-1,CATSERDYRLGDTQYF,TGTGCCACCAGTGAAAGGGACTATCGCCTCGGAGATACGCAGTATTTT
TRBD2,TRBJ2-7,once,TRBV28,CASSFLAGVTYEQYF,TGTGCCAGCAGTTTTCTGGCGGGAGTGACCTACGAGCAGTACTTC
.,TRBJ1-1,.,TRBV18,CASSPENMNTEAFF,TGTGCCAGCTCACCAGAGAACATGAACACTGAAGCTTTCTTT
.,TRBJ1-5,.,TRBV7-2,CASSFGVVSNQPQHF,TGTGCCAGCAGCTTTGGAGTGGTTAGCAATCAGCCCCAGCATTTT
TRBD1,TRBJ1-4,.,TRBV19,CASRIGTGATNEKLFF,TGTGCCAGTAGGATTGGGACAGGGGCAACTAATGAAAAACTGTTTTTT
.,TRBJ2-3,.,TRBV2,CASSEGMSTDTQYF,TGTGCCAGCAGTGAGGGGATGAGCACAGATACGCAGTATTTT
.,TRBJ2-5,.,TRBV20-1,CSARGWDRWMGQETQYF,TGCAGTGCTAGAGGTTGGGACCGGTGGATGGGCCAAGAGACCCAGTACTTC
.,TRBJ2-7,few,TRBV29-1,CSALAGGRGYEQYF,TGCAGCGCCCTGGCCGGGGGTAGGGGCTACGAGCAGTACTTC
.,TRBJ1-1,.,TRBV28,CASSLLGPNTEAFF,TGTGCCAGCAGTCTTCTAGGGCCCAACACTGAAGCTTTCTTT
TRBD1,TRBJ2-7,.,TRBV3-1,CASEDRGGYEQYF,TGTGCCAGCGAGGACAGGGGTGGCTACGAGCAGTACTTC
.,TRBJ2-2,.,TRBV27,CASSPRRLIPVTGELFF,TGTGCCAGCAGCCCGCGAAGACTTATTCCGGTGACCGGGGAGCTGTTTTTT